These 8 T cell receptor beta chains were all obtained from the same sample, sequenced in a study of T cell responses to AZD1222 COVID-19 vaccine. Assay: immunoSEQ multiplex PCR; the TCRdb copy retains only in-frame clones and omits some. Of 120,000 to 150,000 clones listed, around 91% are singletons. This material consisted of peripheral blood, taken on day 0 of AZD1222 vaccination. Receptors were obtained from an adult in good health.

Here the CDR3 reads CASSRGANEKLFF. The DNA for the CDR3 is TGTGCCAGCTCCCGGGGGGCTAATGAAAAACTGTTTTTT. The chain combines TRBV18 with TRBJ1-4; maybe TRBD1 (5 bases). V gave up 6 bases and J gave up 3 bases, with 8 bases separating them. Germline V gives CDR1 KGHSH, CDR2 LQKENI. This CDR3 has 13 residues.

The count of this clone is one. This chain joins TRBV9 and TRBJ2-1; D tentatively reads TRBD1 or TRBD2 (5 bases each). With 7 bases removed from V and 0 bases from J, the gap between germline ends came to 8 bases. The CDR3 totals 13 residues. From germline, CDR1 is SGDLS and CDR2 YYNGEE. CDR3 in DNA: TGTGCCAGCGGGGGAACCTCCTACAATGAGCAGTTCTTC. It specifies CASGGTSYNEQFF. Full variable domain (remainder filled in from reference TRBV9 and TRBJ2-1): DSGVTQTPKHLITATGQRVTLRCSPRSGDLSVYWYQQSLDQGLQFLIQYYNGEERAKGNILERFSAQQFPDLHSELNLSSLELGDSALYFCASGGTSYNEQFFGPGTRLTVL.

The rearrangement joins TRBV7-6 to TRBJ1-6; D unresolved. Germline V gene lookup returns CDR1 SGHVS and CDR2 FNYEAQ. V shed 6 bases and J shed 6 bases, with 3 bases lying between them. This CDR3 is built from 11 residues. The CDR3 DNA reads as TGTGCCAGCAGTTTTAATTCACCCCTCCACTTT. It codes for CASSFNSPLHF.

The chain uses TRBV2 and TRBJ2-4; weak D call: TRBD1 (6 bases). With 4 bases removed from V and 6 bases from J, the gap between germline ends came to 19 bases. This CDR3 comprises 16 residues. The germline CDR1 and CDR2 sequences are SNHLY and FYNNEI. The CDR3 here is CASSATGPSSGNIQYF. The CDR3 DNA reads as TGTGCCAGCAGTGCCACAGGGCCCAGTTCGGGAAACATTCAGTACTTC.

In this sample, this clone turned up a few times. The V and J genes are TRBV7-9 and TRBJ1-2; D is unclear. This CDR3 comprises 16 residues. V was pared by 5 bases and J by 5 bases, with 21 bases between. Germline CDR1 SEHNR, CDR2 FQNEAQ (reference sequence). CDR3 sequence: CASSPQNGGSFYGYTF. CDR3 nucleotide sequence: TGTGCCAGCAGCCCTCAGAACGGCGGTAGTTTTTATGGCTACACCTTC.

J is TRBJ2-3 and V is TRBV7-2, with 12 nucleotides matching TRBD2. Germline loops: CDR1 SGHTA, CDR2 FQGNSA. The length of the CDR3 is 16 residues. The V and J ends lost 3 bases and 3 bases, in that order; junction bases with no gene match: 4. CDR3 amino acids: CASSFVGTSGTDTQYF. CDR3 in DNA: TGTGCCAGCAGCTTCGTCGGGACTAGCGGGACAGATACGCAGTATTTT.

The J gene is TRBJ2-5, the V gene TRBV27; D might be TRBD2 (7 bases). Deletions cut 1 base from V and 9 bases from J, with 12 bases between. The CDR3 covers 13 residues. Germline V lookup: CDR1 MNHEY, CDR2 SMNVEV (reference sequence). The CDR3 loop is CASSLYREGAQYF. The CDR3 DNA reads as TGTGCCAGCAGTTTATACAGGGAGGGGGCCCAGTACTTC.

The rearrangement links TRBV11-2 to TRBJ1-1; no clear D. Per the germline V gene, CDR1 is SGHAT and CDR2 is FQNNGV. The CDR3 runs 14 residues. Trimming shortened V by 5 bases and J by 1 base, and 11 bases separated the two germline ends. CDR3 loop: CASSRNIGNTEAFF. The CDR3, as DNA: TGTGCCAGCAGCCGAAACATTGGGAACACTGAAGCTTTCTTT. The full variable domain, completed using reference TRBV11-2 and TRBJ1-1, is EAGVAQSPRYKIIEKRQSVAFWCNPISGHATLYWYQQILGQGPKLLIQFQNNGVVDDSQLPKDRFSAERLKGVDSTLKIQPAKLEDSAVYLCASSRNIGNTEAFFGQGTRLTVV.